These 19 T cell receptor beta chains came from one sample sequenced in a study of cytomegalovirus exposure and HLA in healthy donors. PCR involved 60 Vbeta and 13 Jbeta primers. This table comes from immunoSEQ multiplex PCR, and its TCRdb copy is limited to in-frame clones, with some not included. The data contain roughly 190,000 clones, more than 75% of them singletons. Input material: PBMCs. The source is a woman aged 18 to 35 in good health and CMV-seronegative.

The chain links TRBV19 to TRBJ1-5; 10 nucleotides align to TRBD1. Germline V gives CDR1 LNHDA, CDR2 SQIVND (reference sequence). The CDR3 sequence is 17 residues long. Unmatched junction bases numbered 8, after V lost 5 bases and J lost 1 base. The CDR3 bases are TGTGCCAGTAGTCTACCGTGGGACAGGGGAAGCAATCAGCCCCAGCATTTT. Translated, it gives CASSLPWDRGSNQPQHF.

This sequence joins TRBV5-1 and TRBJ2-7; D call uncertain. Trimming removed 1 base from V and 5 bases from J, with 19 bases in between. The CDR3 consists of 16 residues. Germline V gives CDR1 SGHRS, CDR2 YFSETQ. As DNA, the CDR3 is TGCGCCAGCAGCTTGTTCGCGTCGGTAAAGTCCCACGAGCAGTACTTC. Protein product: CASSLFASVKSHEQYF.

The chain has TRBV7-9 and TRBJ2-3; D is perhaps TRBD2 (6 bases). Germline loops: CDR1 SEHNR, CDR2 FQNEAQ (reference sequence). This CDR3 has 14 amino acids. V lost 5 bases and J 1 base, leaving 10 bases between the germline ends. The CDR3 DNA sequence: TGTGCCAGCAGCCACTCGGGGGGCACAGATACGCAGTATTTT. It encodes CASSHSGGTDTQYF. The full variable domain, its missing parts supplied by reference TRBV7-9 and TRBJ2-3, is DTGVSQNPRHKITKRGQNVTFRCDPISEHNRLYWYRQTLGQGPEFLTYFQNEAQLEKSRLLSDRFSAERPKGSFSTLEIQRTEQGDSAMYLCASSHSGGTDTQYFGPGTRLTVL.

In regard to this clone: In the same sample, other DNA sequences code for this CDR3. The CDR3 sequence: CASSFYQETQYF. CDR3 DNA sequence: TGTGCCAGCAGCTTCTACCAAGAGACCCAGTACTTC. V usage is TRBV7-2 and J usage is TRBJ2-5, with D hard to call. CDR3 length: 12 amino acids. The germline V gene encodes CDR1 SGHTA and CDR2 FQGNSA. Trimming left V 3 bases short and J 0 bases short, with 2 bases between. The full variable domain, with the rest looked up from reference TRBV7-2 and TRBJ2-5, is GAGVSQSPSNKVTEKGKDVELRCDPISGHTALYWYRQSLGQGLEFLIYFQGNSAPDKSGLPSDRFSAERTGGSVSTLTIQRTQQEDSAVYLCASSFYQETQYFGPGTRLLVL.

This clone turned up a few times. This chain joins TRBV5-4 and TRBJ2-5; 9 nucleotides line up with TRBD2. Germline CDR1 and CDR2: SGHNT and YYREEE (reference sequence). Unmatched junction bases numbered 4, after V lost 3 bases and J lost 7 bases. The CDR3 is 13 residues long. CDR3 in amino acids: CASSWGGGGTQYF. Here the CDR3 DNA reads TGTGCCAGCAGCTGGGGCGGGGGGGGGACCCAGTACTTC.

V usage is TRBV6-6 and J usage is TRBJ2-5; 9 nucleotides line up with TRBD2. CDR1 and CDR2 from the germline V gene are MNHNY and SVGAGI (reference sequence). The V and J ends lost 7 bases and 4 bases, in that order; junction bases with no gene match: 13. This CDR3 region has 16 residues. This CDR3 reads CASKPAGGRGGETQYF. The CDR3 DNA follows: TGTGCCAGCAAGCCAGCGGGGGGCCGGGGGGGAGAGACCCAGTACTTC.

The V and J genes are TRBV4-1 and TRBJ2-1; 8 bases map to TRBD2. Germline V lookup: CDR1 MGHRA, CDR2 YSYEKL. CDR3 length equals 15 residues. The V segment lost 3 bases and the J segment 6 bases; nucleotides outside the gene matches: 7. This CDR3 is CASSQSGSWGNEQFF. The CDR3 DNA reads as TGCGCCAGCAGCCAGAGCGGGAGCTGGGGCAATGAGCAGTTCTTC.

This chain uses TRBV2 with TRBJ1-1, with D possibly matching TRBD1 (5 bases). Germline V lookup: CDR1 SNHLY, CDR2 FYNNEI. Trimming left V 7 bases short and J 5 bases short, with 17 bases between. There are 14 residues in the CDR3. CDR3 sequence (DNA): TGTGCCAGCACCCTACTGGGGCAGGGTACTGAAGCTTTCTTT. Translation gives CASTLLGQGTEAFF. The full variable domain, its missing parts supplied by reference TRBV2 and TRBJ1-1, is EPEVTQTPSHQVTQMGQEVILRCVPISNHLYFYWYRQILGQKVEFLVSFYNNEISEKSEIFDDQFSVERPDGSNFTLKIRSTKLEDSAMYFCASTLLGQGTEAFFGQGTRLTVV.

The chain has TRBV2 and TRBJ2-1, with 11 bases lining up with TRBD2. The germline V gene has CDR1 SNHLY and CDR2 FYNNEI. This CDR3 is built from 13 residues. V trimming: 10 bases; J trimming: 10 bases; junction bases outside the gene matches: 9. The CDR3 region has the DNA TGTGCCATCCTCGGGACTAGCGGCACGGAGCAGTTCTTC. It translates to CAILGTSGTEQFF.

The CDR3 DNA follows: TGCAGCGTCGGTCGGGAGTCATGGGAGCAGTACTTC. This translates into CSVGRESWEQYF. The chain recombines TRBV29-1 with TRBJ2-7; possibly TRBD2 for D (6 bases). The germline V gene encodes CDR1 SQVTM and CDR2 ANQGSEA. Trimming left V 6 bases short and J 7 bases short, with 16 bases between. The CDR3 is 12 residues long.

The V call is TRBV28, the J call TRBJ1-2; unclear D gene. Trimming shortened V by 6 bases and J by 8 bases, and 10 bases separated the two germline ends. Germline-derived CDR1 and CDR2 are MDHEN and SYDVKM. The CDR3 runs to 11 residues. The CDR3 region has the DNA TGTGCCAGCAGCTTCAGGCAGGGCTACACCTTC. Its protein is CASSFRQGYTF.

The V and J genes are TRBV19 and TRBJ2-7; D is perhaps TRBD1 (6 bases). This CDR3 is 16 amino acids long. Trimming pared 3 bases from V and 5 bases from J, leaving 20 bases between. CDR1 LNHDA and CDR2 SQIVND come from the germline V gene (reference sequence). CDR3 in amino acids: CASSIVSGAYRNEQYF. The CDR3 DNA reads TGTGCCAGTAGTATTGTCTCAGGGGCCTATCGCAACGAGCAGTACTTC.

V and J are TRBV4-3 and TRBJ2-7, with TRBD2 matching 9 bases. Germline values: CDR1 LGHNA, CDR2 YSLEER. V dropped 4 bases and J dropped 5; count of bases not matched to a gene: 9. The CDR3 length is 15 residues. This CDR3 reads CASSLGSSGTHEQYF. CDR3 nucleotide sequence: TGCGCCAGCAGCCTAGGGTCTAGCGGGACCCACGAGCAGTACTTC.

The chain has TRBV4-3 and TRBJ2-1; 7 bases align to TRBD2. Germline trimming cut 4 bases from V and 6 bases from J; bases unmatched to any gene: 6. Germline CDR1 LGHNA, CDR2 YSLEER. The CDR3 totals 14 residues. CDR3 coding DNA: TGCGCCAGCAGCCCCGGACTAGGAGGCAATGAGCAGTTCTTC. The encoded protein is CASSPGLGGNEQFF.

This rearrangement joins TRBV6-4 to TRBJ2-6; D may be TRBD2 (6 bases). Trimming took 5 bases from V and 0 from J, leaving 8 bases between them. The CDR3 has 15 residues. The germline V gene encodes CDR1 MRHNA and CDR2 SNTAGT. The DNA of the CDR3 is TGTGCCAGCAGTCCTAGCGTCTCTGGGGCCAACGTCCTGACTTTC. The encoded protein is CASSPSVSGANVLTF.

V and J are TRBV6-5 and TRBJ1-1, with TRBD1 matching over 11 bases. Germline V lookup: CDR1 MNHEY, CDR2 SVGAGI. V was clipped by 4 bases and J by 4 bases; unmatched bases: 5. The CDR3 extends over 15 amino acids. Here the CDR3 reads CASSSAGTGGTEAFF. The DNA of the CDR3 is TGTGCCAGCAGTTCCGCCGGGACAGGGGGCACTGAAGCTTTCTTT.

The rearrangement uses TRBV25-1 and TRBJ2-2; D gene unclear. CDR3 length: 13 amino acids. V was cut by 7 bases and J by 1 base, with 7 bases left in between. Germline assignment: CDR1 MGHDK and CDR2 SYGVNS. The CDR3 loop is CASMFGNTGELFF. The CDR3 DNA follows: TGTGCCAGCATGTTCGGGAACACCGGGGAGCTGTTTTTT.

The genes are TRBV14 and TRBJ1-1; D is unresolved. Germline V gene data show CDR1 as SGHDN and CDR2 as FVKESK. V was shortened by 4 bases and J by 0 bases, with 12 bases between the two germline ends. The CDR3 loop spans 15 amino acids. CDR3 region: CASSLLSGMNTEAFF. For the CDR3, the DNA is TGTGCCAGCAGCCTACTATCCGGTATGAACACTGAAGCTTTCTTT.

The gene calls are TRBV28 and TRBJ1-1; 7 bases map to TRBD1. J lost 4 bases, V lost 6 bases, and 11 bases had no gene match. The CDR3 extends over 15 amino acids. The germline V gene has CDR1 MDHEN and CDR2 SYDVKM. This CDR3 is CASRFSGQILTEAFF. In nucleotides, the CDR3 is TGTGCCAGCAGATTTTCGGGACAGATTCTCACTGAAGCTTTCTTT.